Described below is a single T cell receptor beta chain sequence and its context. As yet, its antigen is unknown. 13 Jbeta primers and 60 Vbeta primers were used for the PCR. Method: immunoSEQ multiplex PCR; TCRdb's copy keeps in-frame clones and lacks some. The sample consists of approximately 160,000 clones, around four fifths of them appearing once. This sample was included in a study of cytomegalovirus exposure and HLA in healthy donors. As for the study in general: Among fewer than 500 genotyped donors, around 82% fell in the Caucasian-associated ancestry cluster.

Notes on the study in general: The classifier reportedly diagnosed cytomegalovirus status with high sensitivity and specificity. Later analysis placed DRB1 highest and HLA-C lowest in TCR association rates, which differed by HLA locus.

The sample was PBMCs. This clonotype was obtained from a young woman in good health and CMV-seronegative.

The CDR3: CASSPRRGPNTEAFF. CDR3 DNA sequence: TGTGCCAGCTCACCAAGGCGGGGACCGAACACTGAAGCTTTCTTT. The chain is built from TRBV18 and TRBJ1-1; D is perhaps TRBD1 (5 bases). Germline V gives CDR1 KGHSH, CDR2 LQKENI. The V end lost 2 bases, the J end lost 1 base, and 11 bases lay between the germline ends. This CDR3 spans 15 amino acids.